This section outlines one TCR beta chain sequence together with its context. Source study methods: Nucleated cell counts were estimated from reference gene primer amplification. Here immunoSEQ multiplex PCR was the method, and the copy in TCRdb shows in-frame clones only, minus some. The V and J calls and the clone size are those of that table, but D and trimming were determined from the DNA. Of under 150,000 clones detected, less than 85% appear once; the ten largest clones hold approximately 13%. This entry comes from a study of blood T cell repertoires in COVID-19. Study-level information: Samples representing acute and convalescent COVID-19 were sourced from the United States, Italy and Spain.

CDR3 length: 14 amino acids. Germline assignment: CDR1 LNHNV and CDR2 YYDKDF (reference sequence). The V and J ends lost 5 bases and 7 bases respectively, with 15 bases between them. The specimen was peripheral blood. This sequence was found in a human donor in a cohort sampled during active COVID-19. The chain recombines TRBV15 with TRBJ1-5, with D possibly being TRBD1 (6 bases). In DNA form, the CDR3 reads TGTGCCACCAGCCACAGGGCCCTGGGGCAGCCCCAGCATTTT. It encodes CATSHRALGQPQHF.